This T cell receptor beta chain was found in a study of T cells expressing NK-cell markers. Notes on the study in general: Whether the expanded NKG2C+ T cell clones recognized HCMV remained unclear. The study found these clonotypes also leading the CD3+CD56-NKG2C+ fraction in a few donors.

TCRdb reprocessed the 5' RACE reads, with one entry per CDR3 protein and no DNA. The sample data list hundreds of thousands of distinct CDR3 sequences. The CDR3 covers 13 residues. The germline CDR1 and CDR2 sequences are MDHEN and SYDVKM. Regarding this clonotype: Its target is unknown.

The clonotype was recovered from a man aged 18 to 69 in good health. The sample comprised blood T cells: a sorted CD56 or NKG2C T cell subset, CD4+ or CD8+ T cells, or bulk PBMC T cells (not recorded which). This chain links TRBV28 with TRBJ2-5. CDR3 loop: CASSPTVTETQYF.